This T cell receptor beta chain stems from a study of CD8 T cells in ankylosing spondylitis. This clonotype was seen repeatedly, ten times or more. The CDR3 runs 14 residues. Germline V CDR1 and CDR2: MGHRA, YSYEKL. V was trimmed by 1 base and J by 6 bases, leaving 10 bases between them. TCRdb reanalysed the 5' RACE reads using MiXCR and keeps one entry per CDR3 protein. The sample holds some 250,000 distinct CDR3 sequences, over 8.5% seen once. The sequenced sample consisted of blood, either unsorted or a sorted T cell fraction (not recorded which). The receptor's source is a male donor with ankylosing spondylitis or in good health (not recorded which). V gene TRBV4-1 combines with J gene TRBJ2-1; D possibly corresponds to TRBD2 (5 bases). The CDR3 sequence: CASSQGLNFNEQFF. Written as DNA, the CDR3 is TGCGCCAGCAGCCAAGGACTAAACTTCAATGAGCAGTTCTTC.